This T cell receptor beta chain comes out of a study of T cell responses to AZD1222 COVID-19 vaccine (dated by TCRdb to the early 2020s). Broadly, across the study: AZD1222 recipients with second doses at about 4 weeks or about 12 weeks were pooled, because spike-specific TCR depth and breadth did not differ between schedules. Trial participants were enrolled by age into 18-55, 56-69 and 70-plus year subgroups, with roughly 160, 29 and 62 TCR-sequenced participants respectively. A total of 233 trial participants underwent TCR sequencing, of whom 200 to 220 had received two doses of AZD1222 and around 26 had received two doses of the MenACWY control vaccine.

As regards this clone: No antigen is known for it. Nothing much larger sits one base from this clone, and base qualities are not available.

V lost 1 base and J lost 8 bases; the stretch between them is 17 bases long. The CDR3 measures 15 amino acids from cysteine to phenylalanine. Just the 45-base CDR3 DNA is kept, in frame starting at base 1. CDR1 LGHDT and CDR2 YNNKEL are derived from the germline V gene (reference sequence). The CDR3 regions of human TCRbeta chains were analyzed by immunosequencing. Under the source paper's analysis protocol: TCRs in the repertoires were matched against a reference library of SARS-CoV-2-specific TCRs that had been generated with the MIRA antigen-specificity platform. Breadth was defined as the fraction of unique TCRs that were SARS-CoV-2-associated, and depth was defined as the fraction of total T cells that were SARS-CoV-2-associated. Using the MIRA data, every spike-specific TCR was mapped to the spike region that the TCR reacted to and assigned to either a CD4 or a CD8 class. Log10-transformed breadth and depth values were compared by one-way ANOVA with Sidak's multiple comparisons tests. TCRdb's version of the immuneACCESS table is confined to in-frame rearrangements and falls short of the full clone set. An unresolved V gene accounts for under half of the shortfall where checked; the remainder is of unknown origin. Clonal size and the V and J genes are those of that table, whereas D and trimming came from the DNA. Within this sample are about 72,000 clones, with 86% of them counted one time only. About 2.5% of the sample rests with the top ten.

The time point label, read with the paper, signifies: baseline before first vaccination. Vaccinee samples came from UK trials COV001 and COV002, including a single-blind randomized controlled phase 2/3 trial of AZD1222 (ChAdOx1 nCoV-19) in healthy adults. Trial participant PBMC samples were collected at day 0 and day 28 after the second dose for TCRbeta chain sequencing. Overall study outcomes, separate from this receptor: Because no samples from the day 14 peak response were available, repertoires could be characterized only after the peak T cell response. Epitopes outside the regions mutated in the B.1.351 and B.1.1.7 variants were reportedly recognized by nearly half of the unique spike-specific TCRs. The vaccine-associated CD4 TCRs covered the entire spike protein, and the dominant responses fell in regions 160-218 and 743-854. Conclusions about previously exposed vaccinees are limited because only six or seven AZD1222 recipients were SARS-CoV-2 seropositive at baseline. Participants were mostly white British and included more females than males, and it was suggested by the authors that clonal diversity may have been underestimated. After two AZD1222 doses, both the breadth and the depth of spike-specific TCRs were significantly higher than at day 0 and than in MenACWY recipients. In the small 56-69-year group, the increase in depth fell short of significance, most likely because of low power.

The TCR was taken from an adult in good health. The source was peripheral blood, collected on day 0 of AZD1222 vaccination. The rearrangement joined TRBV3-1 (or the pseudogene TRBV3-2) to TRBJ1-2; confidence is insufficient to name the D gene. The DNA is TGTGCCAGCAGCCAAGTGAATCGGCAAATGATAGGCTACACCTTC. Its protein is CASSQVNRQMIGYTF.